A selection of T cell receptor beta chains follows, all from one sample in a study of blood T cell repertoires in COVID-19. Assay used: immunoSEQ multiplex PCR; TCRdb lists only in-frame clones, some missing. The sample lists 99,000 or so clones; less than 90% were seen once. The material sequenced was peripheral blood. These receptors were obtained from a man in his sixties or seventies with active or convalescent COVID-19. Each CDR3 is given with its conserved first and last residue. D genes are given only for firm matches. The size of a clone is reported for some rows only, either as once, few or many, or as a class for expanded clones.

TRBJ1-6 | - | - | TRBV12-3/TRBV12-4 | CASSHRVNSPLHF | TGTGCCAGCAGCCACCGCGTTAATTCACCCCTCCACTTT
TRBJ1-1 | - | TRBD1 | TRBV28 | CASTTGQLNTEAFF | TGTGCCAGCACCACGGGACAGTTAAACACTGAAGCTTTCTTT
TRBJ1-1 | - | TRBD1 | TRBV3-1/TRBV3-2 | CASSRQGSDTEAFF | TGTGCCAGCAGCCGACAGGGATCGGACACTGAAGCTTTCTTT
TRBJ2-5 | - | TRBD1 | TRBV18 | CASSPPGTGGLKTQYF | TGTGCCAGCTCACCACCTGGGACAGGGGGATTGAAGACCCAGTACTTC
TRBJ1-1 | - | - | TRBV28 | CASSLGPYTEAFF | TGTGCCAGCAGTTTGGGGCCATACACTGAAGCTTTCTTT
TRBJ1-1 | - | - | TRBV10-3 | CAIRRDKANTEAFF | TGTGCCATCAGGAGGGACAAAGCGAACACTGAAGCTTTCTTT
TRBJ2-3 | - | TRBD2 | TRBV7-9 | CASSSLAGVSDTQYF | TGTGCCAGCAGCTCCCTAGCGGGGGTTTCAGATACGCAGTATTTT
TRBJ2-5 | - | - | TRBV7-2 | CASSFSMSQETQYF | TGTGCCAGCAGCTTTAGTATGTCCCAAGAGACCCAGTACTTC
TRBJ2-7 | - | - | TRBV28 | CASTLGGAENYEQYF | TGTGCCAGCACCCTTGGGGGGGCAGAGAACTACGAGCAGTACTTC
TRBJ1-1 | - | TRBD1 | TRBV7-2 | CASSLLGQGAGAFF | TGTGCCAGCAGCTTACTTGGACAGGGGGCGGGAGCTTTCTTT
TRBJ2-2 | - | TRBD1 | TRBV7-9 | CASSGTGYTGELFF | TGTGCCAGCAGCGGGACAGGGTATACCGGGGAGCTGTTTTTT
TRBJ1-1 | - | TRBD1 | TRBV2 | CASREQGATTEAFF | TGTGCCAGCAGGGAACAGGGGGCGACCACTGAAGCTTTCTTT
TRBJ2-5 | - | TRBD2 | TRBV9 | CASSVGARGGQETQYF | TGTGCCAGCAGCGTAGGAGCCCGGGGGGGCCAAGAGACCCAGTACTTC
TRBJ1-2 | - | TRBD1 | TRBV19 | CASSSGTGRDHSYGYTF | TGTGCCAGTAGTTCCGGGACAGGGAGAGACCATTCCTATGGCTACACCTTC
TRBJ2-1 | - | TRBD1 | TRBV7-9 | CASSLWGTGKFGEQFF | TGTGCCAGCAGCTTATGGGGGACAGGGAAATTCGGAGAGCAGTTCTTC
TRBJ1-6 | - | - | TRBV27 | CGGNRDTPNSPLHF | TGTGGGGGGAACCGGGACACCCCTAATTCACCCCTCCACTTT
TRBJ2-7 | once | - | TRBV7-6 | CASSSTPPSGGERGRNEQYF | TGTGCCAGCAGCTCGACCCCCCCTTCGGGCGGCGAACGGGGTCGGAACGAGCAGTACTTC
TRBJ1-5 | - | - | TRBV19 | CASSTGANYDQPQHF | TGTGCCAGTAGTACAGGGGCGAACTATGATCAGCCCCAGCATTTT
TRBJ2-5 | - | - | TRBV5-4 | CASSRSQETQYF | TGTGCCAGCAGCCGGTCCCAAGAGACCCAGTACTTC
TRBJ1-2 | once | TRBD1 | TRBV12-3/TRBV12-4 | CASSRTGSGGYTF | TGTGCCAGCAGCCGGACAGGGTCGGGGGGCTACACCTTC
TRBJ2-7 | - | TRBD2 | TRBV5-1 | CASSLGVGYVTSLSEQYF | TGCGCCAGCAGCTTGGGGGTGGGATATGTGACTAGCTTATCCGAGCAGTACTTC
TRBJ1-5 | - | TRBD1 | TRBV19 | CASRMTTGQGNQPQHF | TGTGCCAGTAGAATGACGACAGGGCAGGGCAATCAGCCCCAGCATTTT
TRBJ1-4 | - | - | TRBV19 | CASTDRWEKLFF | TGTGCCAGTACCGACAGGTGGGAAAAACTGTTTTTT
TRBJ2-7 | - | - | TRBV6-1 | CASSEAYRAYEQYF | TGTGCCAGCAGTGAAGCTTACAGGGCCTACGAGCAGTACTTC
TRBJ2-5 | - | TRBD2 | TRBV5-1 | CASSLGLSSGGLQETQYF | TGCGCCAGCAGCCTTGGACTATCTAGCGGGGGCCTCCAAGAGACCCAGTACTTC
TRBJ2-7 | - | TRBD1 | TRBV2 | CASSGTGGLTEQYF | TGTGCCAGCAGTGGGACAGGGGGCCTCACCGAGCAGTACTTC
TRBJ2-1 | few | - | TRBV24-1 | CATSGRVGSYNEQFF | TGTGCCACCAGTGGGCGGGTCGGCTCCTACAATGAGCAGTTCTTC
TRBJ1-1 | once | TRBD1 | TRBV6-1 | CASSEKGQGQAFF | TGTGCCAGCAGTGAAAAGGGACAGGGTCAAGCTTTCTTT
TRBJ1-1 | - | TRBD1 | TRBV7-2 | CASSQGQGRTEAFF | TGTGCCAGCAGCCAGGGACAGGGGAGGACTGAAGCTTTCTTT
TRBJ1-6 | - | - | TRBV9 | CASSVAQGNSPLHF | TGTGCCAGCAGCGTAGCGCAGGGCAATTCACCCCTCCACTTT
TRBJ2-3 | once | - | TRBV6-1 | CASSEGVSGNTDTQYF | TGTGCCAGCAGTGAAGGGGTAAGCGGTAACACAGATACGCAGTATTTT
TRBJ2-3 | once | - | TRBV3-1/TRBV3-2 | CASSQDRAGIATDTQYF | TGTGCCAGCAGCCAAGATCGGGCAGGGATAGCCACAGATACGCAGTATTTT
TRBJ1-3 | - | TRBD1 | TRBV5-1 | CASSIQGAQAGNTIYF | TGCGCCAGCAGCATACAGGGGGCCCAGGCTGGAAACACCATATATTTT
TRBJ1-3 | - | - | TRBV11-3 | CASSRTTGNTIYF | TGTGCCAGCAGCCGGACAACTGGAAACACCATATATTTT
TRBJ1-5 | - | - | TRBV6-1 | CASSEPDSGQPQHF | TGTGCCAGCAGTGAACCGGACAGCGGTCAGCCCCAGCATTTT
TRBJ2-1 | - | TRBD2 | TRBV9 | CASSVVGGSYNEQFF | TGTGCCAGCAGCGTAGTGGGGGGGTCCTACAATGAGCAGTTCTTC
TRBJ2-2 | - | TRBD1 | TRBV5-1 | CASSFTGVLAGELFF | TGCGCCAGCAGCTTCACAGGGGTTTTGGCCGGGGAGCTGTTTTTT
TRBJ1-4 | - | TRBD1 | TRBV28 | CASSPAGQGGEKLFF | TGTGCCAGCAGTCCCGCGGGACAGGGTGGGGAAAAACTGTTTTTT
TRBJ2-1 | - | TRBD2 | TRBV5-1 | CASSLRPSGGAIISYNEQFF | TGCGCCAGCAGCTTGCGGCCTAGCGGGGGGGCAATTATATCCTACAATGAGCAGTTCTTC
TRBJ1-4 | - | TRBD1 | TRBV6-5 | CASSQTGGNEKLFF | TGTGCCAGCAGCCAAACAGGGGGTAATGAAAAACTGTTTTTT
TRBJ1-2 | - | - | TRBV2 | CASSAVEQSYGYTF | TGTGCCAGCAGCGCTGTTGAACAGAGCTATGGCTACACCTTC
TRBJ2-3 | - | TRBD2 | TRBV2 | CASRGSGANTDTQYF | TGTGCCAGCAGAGGGAGCGGGGCGAACACAGATACGCAGTATTTT
TRBJ1-1 | - | - | TRBV7-3 | CASSSGGNTEAFF | TGTGCCAGCAGCTCCGGGGGTAACACTGAAGCTTTCTTT
TRBJ1-2 | - | - | TRBV6-5 | CASSSTNTNYGYTF | TGTGCCAGCTCGTCGACAAACACTAACTATGGCTACACCTTC
TRBJ1-1 | - | TRBD1 | TRBV5-1 | CASRSITGGDTEAFF | TGCGCCAGCAGATCGATCACAGGGGGGGACACTGAAGCTTTCTTT
TRBJ2-1 | - | TRBD1 | TRBV7-8 | CASSLAPRQGGDYNEQFF | TGTGCCAGCAGCTTAGCGCCCAGACAGGGGGGCGACTACAATGAGCAGTTCTTC
TRBJ1-1 | - | TRBD1 | TRBV7-3 | CASSLGPGTGFTEAFF | TGTGCCAGCAGCTTAGGGCCCGGGACAGGGTTCACTGAAGCTTTCTTT
TRBJ1-1 | - | TRBD1 | TRBV6-2/TRBV6-3 | CASSYPKREQGARDTEAFF | TGTGCCAGCAGTTACCCCAAACGAGAGCAGGGGGCGCGAGACACTGAAGCTTTCTTT